The clone carrying this TCR beta chain was seen just once. This sample is drawn from a study of blood T cell repertoires in COVID-19. The data were produced by immunoSEQ multiplex PCR, yet TCRdb's version contains in-frame clones alone and is incomplete. The profile covers 200,000 to 300,000 clones, with 88% appearing a single time and 0.65% to 0.8% taken by the ten largest. CDR1 is MNHEY and CDR2 is SVGAGI in the germline V gene. The CDR3 runs to 15 residues. Trimming took off 6 bases at V and 2 bases at J, with 11 bases between the two ends. The chain combines TRBV6-5 with TRBJ2-6; tentatively, D is TRBD1 (6 bases). The sample consisted of peripheral blood. The clonotype comes from a human donor in a cohort sampled during active COVID-19. CDR3 residues: CASRRPGAGANVLTF. CDR3 nucleotide sequence: TGTGCCAGCAGGAGACCAGGGGCTGGGGCCAACGTCCTGACTTTC.